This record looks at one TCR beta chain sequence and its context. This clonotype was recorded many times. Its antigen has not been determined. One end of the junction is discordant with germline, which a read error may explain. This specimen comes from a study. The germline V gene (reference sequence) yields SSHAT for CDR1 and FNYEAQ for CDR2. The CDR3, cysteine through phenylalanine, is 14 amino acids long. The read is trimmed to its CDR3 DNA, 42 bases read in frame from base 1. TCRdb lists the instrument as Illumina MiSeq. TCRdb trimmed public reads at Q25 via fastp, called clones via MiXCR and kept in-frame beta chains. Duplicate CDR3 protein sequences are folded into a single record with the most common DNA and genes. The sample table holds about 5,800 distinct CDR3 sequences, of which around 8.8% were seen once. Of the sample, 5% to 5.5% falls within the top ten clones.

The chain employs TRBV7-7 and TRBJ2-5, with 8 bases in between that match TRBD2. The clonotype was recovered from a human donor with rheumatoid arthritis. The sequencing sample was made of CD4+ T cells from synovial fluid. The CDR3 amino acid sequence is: CASSLGLAQETQYF. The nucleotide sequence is TGTGCTAGCAGCTTAGGACTAGCTCAAGAGACCCAGTACTTC.